The next 22 T cell receptor beta chains were all read from a single sample in a study of vaccination effects on CD4 cells after COVID-19. Expansion of antigen-specific CD4+ T cells with viral peptide pools was carried out by the ViraFEST assay before sequencing. CD4+ T cells were isolated after around ten days of culture. Participants were given two doses of BNT162b2 or mRNA-1273 vaccine. Repertoires were generated with immunoSEQ multiplex PCR, while TCRdb's copy carries only in-frame clones and drops some. Of more than 35,000 clones in the sample, roughly four fifths were seen once. Their antigens remain unidentified. Source: CD4+ T cells from PBMCs cultured with HCoV-NL63 spike peptides, taken after COVID-19 vaccination. The receptors originated from a human donor who received a COVID-19 vaccine. Some clones in this sample may be carry-over from other donors' samples.

V is TRBV2 and J is TRBJ2-5, with D perhaps matching TRBD2 (6 bases). The CDR3 loop spans 16 amino acids. V was shortened by 4 bases and J by 5 bases, with 20 bases between the two germline ends. CDR1 is SNHLY, CDR2 FYNNEI, per germline. The DNA of the CDR3 is TGTGCCAGCAGTGGCTCTCTTTGGGGGGAAGGGGAGACCCAGTACTTC. Residues: CASSGSLWGEGETQYF.

The sample holds one count of this clone. The CDR3 DNA sequence: TGTGCCAGCAGCGTCATCCCACAAGAGACCCAGTACTTC. This sequence encodes CASSVIPQETQYF. The chain joins TRBV9 to TRBJ2-5, with no clear D. The germline V gene encodes CDR1 SGDLS and CDR2 YYNGEE. The length of the CDR3 is 13 residues. V was clipped by 2 bases and J by 2 bases, with 7 bases between them.

This chain connects TRBV3-1 (or the pseudogene TRBV3-2) to TRBJ2-2; TRBD2 is a possible D gene (5 bases). Germline loops: CDR1 LGHDT, CDR2 YNNKEL (reference sequence). Trimming shortened V by 0 bases and J by 6 bases, and 8 bases separated the two germline ends. This CDR3 is 14 amino acids long. The CDR3 sequence: CASSQDRGSGELFF. DNA of the CDR3: TGTGCCAGCAGCCAAGATCGAGGGTCCGGGGAGCTGTTTTTT.

The J gene is TRBJ1-2, the V gene TRBV7-2; 7 bases fit TRBD1. V dropped 5 bases and J dropped 4; count of bases not matched to a gene: 7. The CDR3 length is 14 residues. Germline V gene lookup returns CDR1 SGHTA and CDR2 FQGNSA. The CDR3 DNA reads TGTGCCAGCAGCGCCGACAGGGAGGGCTATGGCTACACCTTC. Translating it yields CASSADREGYGYTF.

A single count supports this clone. The V gene is TRBV6-5, the J gene TRBJ2-7, with D possibly matching TRBD1 (5 bases). CDR1 and CDR2 (germline): MNHEY, SVGAGI. The CDR3 totals 13 residues. V was clipped by 6 bases and J by 1 base, with 10 bases between them. The CDR3 nucleotides are TGTGCCAGCAGAAAGACAGCGTCCTACGAGCAGTACGTC. It yields the protein CASRKTASYEQYV.

The chain employs TRBV10-3 and TRBJ2-7; tentatively, D is TRBD2 (6 bases). This CDR3 has 14 amino acids. V lost 8 bases to trimming and J lost 4 bases, with 18 bases between them. The germline V gene has CDR1 ENHRY and CDR2 SYGVKD. The DNA for the CDR3 is TGTGCCATCGCCCGGCAGGCCCGGGGGTACGAGCAGTACGTC. Amino acid sequence: CAIARQARGYEQYV.

The gene calls are TRBV2 and TRBJ2-7; 8 bases line up with TRBD1. The trim removed 2 bases at V and 10 bases at J, leaving 7 bases unmatched. The CDR3 spans 13 residues. The germline CDR1 and CDR2 sequences are SNHLY and FYNNEI. This CDR3 is CASSETGQGIQYV. As DNA, the CDR3 is TGTGCCAGCAGTGAAACCGGACAGGGCATTCAGTACGTC.

The chain links TRBV19 to TRBJ1-2; tentative D call: TRBD1 (6 bases). Germline V lookup: CDR1 LNHDA, CDR2 SQIVND (reference sequence). The CDR3 contains 14 residues. V lost 3 bases and J lost 7, with 15 bases in between. Written as DNA, the CDR3 is TGTGCCAGTAGTATTGCGGGGGCGTCCTTTGGCTACACCTTC. It yields the protein CASSIAGASFGYTF. Looking up the rest from reference TRBV19 and TRBJ1-2 gives the full variable domain: DGGITQSPKYLFRKEGQNVTLSCEQNLNHDAMYWYRQDPGQGLRLIYYSQIVNDFQKGDIAEGYSVSREKKESFPLTVTSAQKNPTAFYLCASSIAGASFGYTFGSGTRLTVV.

The chain joins TRBV29-1 to TRBJ2-5; D call uncertain. CDR3 length: 12 residues. V was pared by 5 bases and J by 0 bases, with 7 bases between. Germline CDR1 SQVTM, CDR2 ANQGSEA. In DNA, the CDR3 is TGCAGCGTTATCGGGTACCAAGAGACCCAGTACTTC. The encoded protein is CSVIGYQETQYF. Supplemented by reference TRBV29-1 and TRBJ2-5, the full variable domain reads SAVISQKPSRDICQRGTSLTIQCQVDSQVTMMFWYRQQPGQSLTLIATANQGSEATYESGFVIDKFPISRPNLTFSTLTVSNMSPEDSSIYLCSVIGYQETQYFGPGTRLLVL.

The genes are TRBV5-1 and TRBJ1-4; TRBD1 aligns across 7 bases. The CDR3 sequence is 15 residues long. Germline V lookup: CDR1 SGHRS, CDR2 YFSETQ. J was trimmed by 12 bases and V by 0 bases; bases with no gene match: 11. CDR3 amino acids: CASSLGPGTEGELFF. CDR3 in DNA: TGCGCCAGCAGCTTGGGCCCAGGGACAGAGGGGGAACTGTTTTTT.

In this sample, this clone turned up once. The V call is TRBV10-1, the J call TRBJ1-1, with D unclear. Trimming took 8 bases from V and 0 from J, leaving 10 bases between them. Germline CDR1 and CDR2: WNHNN and SYGVQD (reference sequence). The CDR3 runs 13 residues. CDR3 in amino acids: CASGRTLNTEAFF. CDR3 DNA sequence: TGCGCCAGCGGGAGAACATTGAACACTGAAGCTTTCTTT.

J is TRBJ1-2 and V is TRBV11-2, with no clear D. V was pared by 0 bases and J by 4 bases, with 6 bases between. Germline V gene lookup returns CDR1 SGHAT and CDR2 FQNNGV. The CDR3 is made up of 13 amino acids. The CDR3 sequence: CASSLDRFYGYTF. The CDR3 DNA sequence: TGTGCCAGCAGCTTAGACAGATTCTATGGCTACACCTTC.

The chain links TRBV7-9 to TRBJ2-5, with no clear D. The V end lost 1 base, the J end lost 2 bases, and 5 bases lay between the germline ends. The germline V gene has CDR1 SEHNR and CDR2 FQNEAQ (reference sequence). The CDR3 contains 13 residues. The CDR3 here is CASSLVQQETQYF. The CDR3 DNA is TGTGCCAGCAGCTTAGTACAGCAAGAGACCCAGTACTTC.

The chain couples TRBV5-1 to TRBJ2-1; D call uncertain. Germline V gene sequence: CDR1 SGHRS, CDR2 YFSETQ. V lost 0 bases and J lost 6, with 7 bases in between. This CDR3 is built from 13 residues. CDR3 sequence: CASSLVVGNEQFF. The CDR3 coding sequence is TGCGCCAGCAGCTTGGTCGTCGGCAATGAGCAGTTCTTC. Using reference TRBV5-1 and TRBJ2-1 for the parts outside the CDR3, the full variable domain is KAGVTQTPRYLIKTRGQQVTLSCSPISGHRSVSWYQQTPGQGLQFLFEYFSETQRNKGNFPGRFSGRQFSNSRSEMNVSTLELGDSALYLCASSLVVGNEQFFGPGTRLTVL.

The CDR3 loop is CASSSPLPGQGAATQYF. For the CDR3, the DNA is TGTGCCAGCAGTTCTCCCCTACCGGGACAGGGGGCAGCGACCCAGTACTTC. The rearrangement uses TRBV28 and TRBJ2-5; 12 bases are a match to TRBD1. The length of the CDR3 is 17 residues. Per the germline V gene, CDR1 is MDHEN and CDR2 is SYDVKM. The junction had 13 bases not matched to a gene; V was cut back by 4 bases and J by 7 bases.

V is TRBV6-2 or TRBV6-3 and J is TRBJ2-3; 9 bases fit TRBD1. Germline-derived CDR1 and CDR2 are MNHEY and SVGEGT. The CDR3 sequence is 16 residues long. The ends lost 0 bases at V and 2 bases at J; junction bases unmatched: 3. CDR3 DNA: TGTGCCAGCAGTTACTCCCGGGACAGGGTCACAGATACGCAGTATTTT. Translated: CASSYSRDRVTDTQYF.

J is TRBJ1-5 and V is TRBV5-1, with TRBD1 identical over 10 bases. V lost 4 bases to trimming and J lost 6 bases; unmatched junction nucleotides: 10. This CDR3 is built from 16 residues. Germline V CDR1 and CDR2: SGHRS, YFSETQ. CDR3 nucleotide sequence: TGCGCCAGCAGCGTTGGGCCGACAGGGGGCCGTCAGCCCCAGCATTTT. This sequence encodes CASSVGPTGGRQPQHF.

This chain uses TRBV6-5 with TRBJ1-5; tentatively, D is TRBD1 (6 bases). The CDR3 sequence is 14 residues long. V was clipped by 8 bases and J by 5 bases, with 16 bases between them. The germline V gene encodes CDR1 MNHEY and CDR2 SVGAGI. The CDR3 sequence is CASSLAQGYQPQHF. In DNA form, the CDR3 reads TGTGCCAGCTCCCTGGCGCAGGGGTATCAGCCCCAGCATTTT.

The CDR3 sequence: CASSRGEKEKLFF. CDR3 nucleotides: TGTGCCAGCAGTAGAGGCGAGAAGGAAAAACTGTTTTTT. This chain connects TRBV6-5 to TRBJ1-4; D is unclear. CDR1 and CDR2 from the germline V gene are MNHEY and SVGAGI. V shed 5 bases and J shed 8 bases, with 12 bases lying between them. This CDR3 has 13 amino acids.

This clone was detected only a few times. The V call is TRBV12-3 or TRBV12-4, the J call TRBJ1-5; no reliable D call. The CDR3 has 12 residues. With 6 bases removed from V and 5 bases from J, the gap between germline ends came to 8 bases. CDR3 region: CASSLEYQPQHF. Written as DNA, the CDR3 is TGTGCCAGCAGCCTTGAATATCAGCCCCAGCATTTT.

The chain combines TRBV4-2 with TRBJ2-3, with 15 bases identical to TRBD2. The CDR3 length is 16 residues. J gave up 2 bases and V 4 bases, and 1 base lay outside the gene matches. Germline V gene lookup returns CDR1 LGHNA and CDR2 YNFKEQ. CDR3 loop: CASSRTSGGATDTQYF. CDR3 in DNA: TGTGCCAGCAGCCGGACTAGCGGGGGGGCCACAGATACGCAGTATTTT.

The chain links TRBV5-1 to TRBJ1-5; D remains unclear. CDR1 SGHRS and CDR2 YFSETQ come from the germline V gene. V lost 0 bases and J 9 bases, leaving 10 bases between the germline ends. The CDR3 has 13 amino acids. CDR3 in amino acids: CASSLAGLGPQHF. DNA of the CDR3: TGCGCCAGCAGCTTGGCCGGGCTAGGGCCCCAGCATTTT.